This record looks at one TCR beta chain sequence and its context. The data originate from a study of T cell repertoires in cytomegalovirus infection. TCRdb redid the calling of the reads with MiXCR, one entry per CDR3 protein. The data show hundreds of thousands of distinct CDR3 sequences, roughly a tenth seen once. This CDR3 has 17 amino acids. The V gene's germline CDR1 is MNHNY and CDR2 SVGAGI (reference sequence). The V gene lost 3 bases and the J gene lost 2 bases, with 19 bases spanning the gap. The chain employs TRBV6-6 and TRBJ2-5, with D maybe TRBD2 (6 bases). Material: PBMCs. The clonotype comes from a human donor in good health (CMV status not recorded). Some clones in this sample may be carry-over from other donors' samples. CDR3 loop: CASSYSHPGEAQETQYF. In nucleotides, the CDR3 is TGTGCCAGCAGTTATTCCCACCCGGGGGAGGCTCAAGAGACCCAGTACTTC.